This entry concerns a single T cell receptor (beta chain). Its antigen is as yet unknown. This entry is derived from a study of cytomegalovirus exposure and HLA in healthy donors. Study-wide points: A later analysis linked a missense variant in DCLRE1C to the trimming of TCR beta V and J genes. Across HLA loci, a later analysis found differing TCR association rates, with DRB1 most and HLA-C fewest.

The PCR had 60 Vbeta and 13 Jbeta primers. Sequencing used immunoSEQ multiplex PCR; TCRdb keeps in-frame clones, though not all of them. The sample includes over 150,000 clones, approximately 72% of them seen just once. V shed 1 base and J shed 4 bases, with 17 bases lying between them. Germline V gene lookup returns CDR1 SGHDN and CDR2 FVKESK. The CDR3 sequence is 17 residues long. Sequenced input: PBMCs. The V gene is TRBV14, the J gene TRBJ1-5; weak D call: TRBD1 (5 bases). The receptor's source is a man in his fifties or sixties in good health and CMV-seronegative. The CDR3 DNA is TGTGCCAGCAGCCAAGCAGCAGGGCCCGAAGTTAATCAGCCCCAGCATTTT. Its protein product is CASSQAAGPEVNQPQHF.